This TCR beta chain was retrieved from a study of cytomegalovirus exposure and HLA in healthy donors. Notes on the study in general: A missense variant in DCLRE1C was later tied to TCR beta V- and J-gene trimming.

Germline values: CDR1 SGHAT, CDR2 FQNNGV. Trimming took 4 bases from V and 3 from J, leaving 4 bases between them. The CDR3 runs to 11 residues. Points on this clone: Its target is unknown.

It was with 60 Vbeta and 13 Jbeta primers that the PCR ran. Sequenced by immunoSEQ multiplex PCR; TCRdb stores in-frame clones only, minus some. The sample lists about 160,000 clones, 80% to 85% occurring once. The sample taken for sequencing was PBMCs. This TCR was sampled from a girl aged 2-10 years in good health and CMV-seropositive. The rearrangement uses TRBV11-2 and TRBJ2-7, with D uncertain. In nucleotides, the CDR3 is TGTGCCAGCAGCTCGTACTACGAGCAGTACTTC. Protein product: CASSSYYEQYF.